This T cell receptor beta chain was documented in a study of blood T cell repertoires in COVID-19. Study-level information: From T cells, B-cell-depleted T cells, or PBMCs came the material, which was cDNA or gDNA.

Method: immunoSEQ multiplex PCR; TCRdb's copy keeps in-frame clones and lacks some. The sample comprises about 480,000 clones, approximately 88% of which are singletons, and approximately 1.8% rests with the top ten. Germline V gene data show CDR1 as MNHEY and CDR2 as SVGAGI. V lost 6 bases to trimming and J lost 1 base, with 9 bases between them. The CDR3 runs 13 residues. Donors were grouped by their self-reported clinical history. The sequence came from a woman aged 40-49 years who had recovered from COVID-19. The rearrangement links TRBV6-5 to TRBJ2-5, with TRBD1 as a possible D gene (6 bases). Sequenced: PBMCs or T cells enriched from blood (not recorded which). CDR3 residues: CASSQDSQETQYF. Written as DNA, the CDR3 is TGTGCCAGCAGCCAGGACAGCCAAGAGACCCAGTACTTC.